The rows below give T cell receptor beta chains drawn from one sample of a study of cytomegalovirus exposure and HLA in healthy donors. The table came from immunoSEQ multiplex PCR; TCRdb's copy has only in-frame clones and leaves some out. Counted here are around 94,000 clones, roughly 95% occurring once; the ten biggest clones make up around 0.85%. Sequenced: PBMCs. Receptors originate from a woman between 18 and 30 years old in good health and CMV-seronegative. Each CDR3 is given with its conserved first and last residue. D genes are given only for firm matches. Size values are once, few and many counts, or a class for expanded clones, and some rows have none.

D gene	V gene	clone size	J gene	CDR3 protein	CDR3 DNA
TRBD2	TRBV7-7	-	TRBJ2-1	CASSPTTGGSYNEQFF	TGTGCTAGCAGCCCTACAACGGGGGGCTCCTACAATGAGCAGTTCTTC
-	TRBV7-9	-	TRBJ1-1	CANRGQPNTEAFF	TGTGCCAACCGAGGACAGCCGAACACTGAAGCTTTCTTT
TRBD2	TRBV10-3	once	TRBJ2-2	CAISESGLAGSTLTGELFF	TGTGCCATCAGTGAGTCGGGACTAGCGGGTTCCACACTCACCGGGGAGCTGTTTTTT
TRBD2	TRBV7-7	-	TRBJ2-1	CASSRTSGGRRNEQFF	TGTGCTAGCAGTCGGACTAGCGGGGGCCGACGGAATGAGCAGTTCTTC
-	TRBV10-3	once	TRBJ2-7	CAIRSSDSSSYEQYF	TGTGCCATCCGGTCATCGGACTCGAGCTCCTACGAGCAGTACTTC
TRBD1	TRBV6-5	-	TRBJ1-1	CATRTGANTEAFF	TGTGCCACGCGGACAGGGGCGAACACTGAAGCTTTCTTT
-	TRBV5-1	-	TRBJ1-1	CASSPQTSNTEAFF	TGCGCCAGCAGCCCTCAAACATCGAACACTGAAGCTTTCTTT
-	TRBV5-1	-	TRBJ2-2	CASSLGAGGPLTGELFF	TGCGCCAGCAGCTTAGGGGCCGGGGGTCCCCTCACCGGGGAGCTGTTTTTT
TRBD2	TRBV18	-	TRBJ2-3	CASSPLLAGGAPTDTQYF	TGTGCCAGCTCACCACTACTAGCGGGAGGGGCTCCCACAGATACGCAGTATTTT
-	TRBV27	-	TRBJ1-4	CASRGTGSITNEKLFF	TGTGCCAGCAGAGGAACAGGGTCTATAACTAATGAAAAACTGTTTTTT
-	TRBV4-3	-	TRBJ1-1	CASSQDYLKNTEAFF	TGCGCCAGCAGCCAAGATTATTTAAAGAACACTGAAGCTTTCTTT
-	TRBV5-6	-	TRBJ2-6	CASSGGGSAFGANVLTF	TGTGCCAGCAGCGGGGGCGGTAGTGCGTTTGGGGCCAACGTCCTGACTTTC
-	TRBV15	-	TRBJ2-2	CATSRDEGPRLAGELFF	TGTGCCACCAGCAGAGATGAAGGTCCCAGGCTGGCCGGGGAGCTGTTTTTT
-	TRBV2	once	TRBJ1-1	CASSESGNSAFF	TGTGCCAGCAGTGAGTCAGGGAATTCAGCTTTCTTT
-	TRBV29-1	-	TRBJ2-2	CSVRTVLTGELFF	TGCAGCGTGCGGACAGTCCTCACCGGGGAGCTGTTTTTT
TRBD1	TRBV28	few	TRBJ2-5	CASSLLGTGVQETQYF	TGTGCCAGCAGTTTATTAGGGACAGGGGTTCAGGAGACCCAGTACTTC
-	TRBV7-6	-	TRBJ1-4	CASSGGGQQILYEKLFF	TGTGCCAGCAGCGGAGGAGGCCAGCAAATCTTATATGAAAAACTGTTTTTT
-	TRBV2	-	TRBJ2-7	CASSAPQENYEQYF	TGTGCCAGCAGTGCCCCACAGGAAAACTACGAGCAGTACTTC
TRBD2	TRBV18	-	TRBJ2-3	CASSPGLSGSIADTQYF	TGTGCCAGCTCACCAGGTCTCAGCGGGAGCATCGCAGATACGCAGTATTTT
TRBD1	TRBV7-9	-	TRBJ2-1	CASSSRQGVYNEQFF	TGTGCCAGCAGCTCCCGGCAGGGGGTCTACAATGAGCAGTTCTTC
TRBD1	TRBV5-1	-	TRBJ2-1	CASSFGDRAYNEQFF	TGCGCCAGCAGCTTCGGGGACAGGGCCTACAATGAGCAGTTCTTC
-	TRBV5-8	-	TRBJ2-7	CASSLETDSYEQYF	TGTGCCAGCAGCTTAGAGACAGACTCCTACGAGCAGTACTTC
-	TRBV5-4	-	TRBJ2-6	CASRGTAGAPSGANVLTF	TGTGCCAGCAGGGGAACGGCGGGGGCCCCCTCTGGGGCCAACGTCCTGACTTTC
TRBD1	TRBV19	-	TRBJ1-2	CASIPQHRGTANYGYTF	TGTGCCAGTATTCCACAACATCGGGGGACAGCTAACTATGGCTACACCTTC
-	TRBV12-5	once	TRBJ2-7	CASVGANGYEQYF	TGTGCTAGTGTGGGAGCTAACGGGTACGAGCAGTACTTC
TRBD1	TRBV28	-	TRBJ2-7	CASSLQGTGKYF	TGTGCCAGCAGCCTACAGGGGACGGGGAAGTACTTC
-	TRBV6-5	-	TRBJ2-7	CASSPIAFRSYEQYF	TGTGCCAGCAGTCCTATAGCGTTCCGCTCCTACGAGCAGTACTTC
-	TRBV6-5	-	TRBJ2-3	CASSYSGGEDTQYF	TGTGCCAGCAGTTACTCTGGAGGGGAGGATACGCAGTATTTT
TRBD1	TRBV25-1	-	TRBJ1-2	CASSDEGTDPYGYTF	TGTGCCAGCAGTGATGAGGGGACAGATCCCTATGGCTACACCTTC